This T cell receptor beta chain was retrieved from a study of T cell repertoires in ileal Crohn's disease. Study observations and caveats: Endoscopic recurrence occurred in every patient whose clonality exceeded 26.8%. Sorted CD8 T cells held more high-frequency clones than CD4. Clonal expansions were more frequent in active smokers than non-smokers at surgery.

On this clone itself: Its target is unknown.

Assay: immunoSEQ multiplex PCR; the TCRdb copy retains only in-frame clones and omits some. There are more than 12,000 clones in the sample; more than 60% occur only once, and under 5% lies in the top ten. Documented time point: neoterminal ileum biopsy at postoperative endoscopy, about 6 months after surgery. Eligibility required adulthood, ileal or ileocolonic Crohn's disease and indicated ileocolonic resection. The V end was cut by 4 bases, the J end by 4 bases, with 10 bases between. Germline lookup yields CDR1 SQVTM and CDR2 ANQGSEA. The CDR3 sequence is 13 residues long. The TCR sequence derives from an adult with Crohn's disease. This chain connects TRBV29-1 to TRBJ1-4, with unresolved D. The sample was ileal tissue. CDR3 loop: CSVAADYNEKLFF. The CDR3 coding sequence is TGCAGCGTTGCGGCGGATTATAATGAAAAACTGTTTTTT.